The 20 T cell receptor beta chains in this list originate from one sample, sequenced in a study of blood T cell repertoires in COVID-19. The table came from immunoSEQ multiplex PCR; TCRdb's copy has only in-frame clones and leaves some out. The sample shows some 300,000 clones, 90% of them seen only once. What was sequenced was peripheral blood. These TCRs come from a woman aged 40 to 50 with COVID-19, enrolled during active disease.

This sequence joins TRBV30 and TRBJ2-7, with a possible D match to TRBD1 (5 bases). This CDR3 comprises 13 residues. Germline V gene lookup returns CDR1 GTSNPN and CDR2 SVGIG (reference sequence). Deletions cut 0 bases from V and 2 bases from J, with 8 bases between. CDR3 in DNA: TGTGCCTGGAGTGTAAAGGGGACCTACGAGCAGTACTTC. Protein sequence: CAWSVKGTYEQYF. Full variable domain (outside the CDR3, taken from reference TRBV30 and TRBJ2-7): SQTIHQWPATLVQPVGSPLSLECTVEGTSNPNLYWYRQAAGRGLQLLFYSVGIGQISSEVPQNLSASRPQDRQFILSSKKLLLSDSGFYLCAWSVKGTYEQYFGPGTRLTVT.

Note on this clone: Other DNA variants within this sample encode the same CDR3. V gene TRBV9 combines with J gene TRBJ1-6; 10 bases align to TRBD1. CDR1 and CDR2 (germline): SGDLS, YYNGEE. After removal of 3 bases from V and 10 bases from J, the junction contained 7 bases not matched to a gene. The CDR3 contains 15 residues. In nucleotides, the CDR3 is TGTGCCAGCAGCGCCACCCCGGGACAGGGGTCACCCCTCCACTTT. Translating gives CASSATPGQGSPLHF. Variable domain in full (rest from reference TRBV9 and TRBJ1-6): DSGVTQTPKHLITATGQRVTLRCSPRSGDLSVYWYQQSLDQGLQFLIQYYNGEERAKGNILERFSAQQFPDLHSELNLSSLELGDSALYFCASSATPGQGSPLHFGNGTRLTVT.

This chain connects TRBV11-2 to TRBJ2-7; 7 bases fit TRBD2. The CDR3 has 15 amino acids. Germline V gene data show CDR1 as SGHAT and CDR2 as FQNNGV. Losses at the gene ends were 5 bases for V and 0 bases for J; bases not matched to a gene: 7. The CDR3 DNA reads TGTGCCAGCAGCCCCACTCAGCGGGGCTCCTACGAGCAGTACTTC. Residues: CASSPTQRGSYEQYF.

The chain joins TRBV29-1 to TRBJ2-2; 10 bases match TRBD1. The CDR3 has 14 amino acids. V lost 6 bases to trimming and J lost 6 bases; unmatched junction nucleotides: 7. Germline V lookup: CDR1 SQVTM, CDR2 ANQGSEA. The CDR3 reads CSVYGQGGPGELFF. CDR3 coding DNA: TGCAGCGTCTATGGACAGGGGGGCCCCGGGGAGCTGTTTTTT.

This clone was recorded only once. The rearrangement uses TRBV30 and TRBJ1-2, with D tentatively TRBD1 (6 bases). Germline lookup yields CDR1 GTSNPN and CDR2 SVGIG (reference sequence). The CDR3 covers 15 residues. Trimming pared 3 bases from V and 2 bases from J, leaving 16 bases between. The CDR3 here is CAWRGQGPWNYGYTF. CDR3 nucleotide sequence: TGTGCCTGGAGAGGGCAGGGGCCGTGGAACTATGGCTACACCTTC.

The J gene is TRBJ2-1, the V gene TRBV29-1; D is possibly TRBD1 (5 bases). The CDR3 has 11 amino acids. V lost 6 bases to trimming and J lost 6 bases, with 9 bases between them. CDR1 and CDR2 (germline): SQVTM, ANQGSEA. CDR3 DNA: TGCAGCGTCTCTCAGGGCAATGAGCAGTTCTTC. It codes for CSVSQGNEQFF.

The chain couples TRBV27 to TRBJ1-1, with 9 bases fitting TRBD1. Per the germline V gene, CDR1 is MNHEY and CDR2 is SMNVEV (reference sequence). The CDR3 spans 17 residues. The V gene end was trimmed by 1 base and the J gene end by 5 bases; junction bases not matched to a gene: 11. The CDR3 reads CASSLWGQGQAKTEAFF. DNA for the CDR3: TGTGCCAGCAGTTTATGGGGACAGGGCCAGGCCAAGACTGAAGCTTTCTTT.

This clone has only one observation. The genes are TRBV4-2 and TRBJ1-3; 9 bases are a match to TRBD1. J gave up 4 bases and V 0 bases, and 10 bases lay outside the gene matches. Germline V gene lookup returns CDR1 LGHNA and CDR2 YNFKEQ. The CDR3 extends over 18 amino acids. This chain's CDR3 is CASSQEIGQGSRGNTIYF. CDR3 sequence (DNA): TGTGCCAGCAGCCAAGAAATCGGACAGGGGTCAAGGGGAAACACCATATATTTT.

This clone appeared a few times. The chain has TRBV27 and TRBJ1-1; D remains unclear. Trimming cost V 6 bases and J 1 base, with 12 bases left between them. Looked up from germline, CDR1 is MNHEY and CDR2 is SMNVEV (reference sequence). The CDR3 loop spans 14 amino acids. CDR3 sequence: CASSQSGRNTEAFF. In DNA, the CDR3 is TGTGCCAGCAGCCAATCTGGCCGGAACACTGAAGCTTTCTTT.

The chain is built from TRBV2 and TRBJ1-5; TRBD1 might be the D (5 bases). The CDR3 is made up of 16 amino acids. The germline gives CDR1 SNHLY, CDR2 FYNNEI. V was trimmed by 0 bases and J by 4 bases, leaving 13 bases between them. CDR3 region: CASSEALARVNQPQHF. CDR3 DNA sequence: TGTGCCAGCAGTGAAGCGCTGGCCAGGGTAAATCAGCCCCAGCATTTT. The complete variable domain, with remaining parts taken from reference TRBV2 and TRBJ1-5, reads EPEVTQTPSHQVTQMGQEVILRCVPISNHLYFYWYRQILGQKVEFLVSFYNNEISEKSEIFDDQFSVERPDGSNFTLKIRSTKLEDSAMYFCASSEALARVNQPQHFGDGTRLSIL.

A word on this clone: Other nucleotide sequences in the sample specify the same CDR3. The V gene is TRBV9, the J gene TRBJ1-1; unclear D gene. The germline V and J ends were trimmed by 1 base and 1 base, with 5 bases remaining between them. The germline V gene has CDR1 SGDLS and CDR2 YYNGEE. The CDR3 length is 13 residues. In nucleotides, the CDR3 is TGTGCCAGCAGCGTAACGGGGAACACTGAAGCTTTCTTT. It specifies CASSVTGNTEAFF.

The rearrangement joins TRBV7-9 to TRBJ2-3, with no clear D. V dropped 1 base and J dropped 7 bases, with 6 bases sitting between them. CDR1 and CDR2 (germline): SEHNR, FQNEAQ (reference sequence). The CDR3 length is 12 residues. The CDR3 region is CASSLDSNTQYF. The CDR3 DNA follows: TGTGCCAGCAGCTTAGATTCTAATACGCAGTATTTT.

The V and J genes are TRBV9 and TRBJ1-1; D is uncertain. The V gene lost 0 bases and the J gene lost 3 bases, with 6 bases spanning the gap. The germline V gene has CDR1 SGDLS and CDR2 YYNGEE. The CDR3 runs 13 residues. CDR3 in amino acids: CASSVDPDTEAFF. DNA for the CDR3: TGTGCCAGCAGCGTAGACCCGGACACTGAAGCTTTCTTT.

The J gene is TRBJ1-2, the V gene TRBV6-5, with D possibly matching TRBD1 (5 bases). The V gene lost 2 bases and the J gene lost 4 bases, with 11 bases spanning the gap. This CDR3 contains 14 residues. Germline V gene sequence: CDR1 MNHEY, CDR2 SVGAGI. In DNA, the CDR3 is TGTGCCAGCAGTTACCTCAGGGCAGGCTATGGCTACACCTTC. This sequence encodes CASSYLRAGYGYTF.

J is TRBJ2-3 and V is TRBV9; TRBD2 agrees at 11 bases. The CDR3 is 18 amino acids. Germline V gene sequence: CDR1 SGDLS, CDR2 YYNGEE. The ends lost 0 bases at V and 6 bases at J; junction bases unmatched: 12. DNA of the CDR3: TGTGCCAGCAGCGTAGCTCGGATAGCGGGGGGGCCGACGGATACGCAGTATTTT. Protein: CASSVARIAGGPTDTQYF. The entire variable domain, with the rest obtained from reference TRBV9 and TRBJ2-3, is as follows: DSGVTQTPKHLITATGQRVTLRCSPRSGDLSVYWYQQSLDQGLQFLIQYYNGEERAKGNILERFSAQQFPDLHSELNLSSLELGDSALYFCASSVARIAGGPTDTQYFGPGTRLTVL.

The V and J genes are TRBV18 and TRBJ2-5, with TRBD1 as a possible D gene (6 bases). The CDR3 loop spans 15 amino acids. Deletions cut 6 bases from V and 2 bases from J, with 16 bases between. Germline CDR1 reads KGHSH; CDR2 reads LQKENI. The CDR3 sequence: CASSSTGSLQETQYF. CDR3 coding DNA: TGTGCCAGCTCTTCGACAGGATCCTTGCAAGAGACCCAGTACTTC.

The CDR3 bases are TGTGCCAGCAGTTCCCCCATGTCTGGGGCCAACGTCCTGACTTTC. Encoded protein: CASSSPMSGANVLTF. The V and J genes are TRBV28 and TRBJ2-6; D unclear. This CDR3 region has 15 residues. CDR1 and CDR2 (germline): MDHEN, SYDVKM. V was trimmed by 4 bases and J by 1 base, leaving 8 bases between them.

CDR3 coding DNA: TGTGCCTGGAGTTTGAACCAGTTGAACACTGAAGCTTTCTTT. Its protein is CAWSLNQLNTEAFF. J is TRBJ1-1 and V is TRBV30; no clear D gene. Germline-derived CDR1 and CDR2 are GTSNPN and SVGIG (reference sequence). The CDR3 extends over 14 amino acids. V was cut by 2 bases and J by 0 bases, with 10 bases left in between.

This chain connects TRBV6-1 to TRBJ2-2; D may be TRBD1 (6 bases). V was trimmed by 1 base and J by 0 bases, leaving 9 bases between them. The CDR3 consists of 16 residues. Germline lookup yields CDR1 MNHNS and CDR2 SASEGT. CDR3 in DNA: TGTGCCAGCAGTGAAGGAAGGACAGCGAACACCGGGGAGCTGTTTTTT. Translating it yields CASSEGRTANTGELFF.

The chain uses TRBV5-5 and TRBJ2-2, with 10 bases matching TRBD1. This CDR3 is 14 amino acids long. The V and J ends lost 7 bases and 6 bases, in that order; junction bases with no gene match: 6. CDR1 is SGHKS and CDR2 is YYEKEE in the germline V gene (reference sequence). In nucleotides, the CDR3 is TGTGCCAGCCTGAGACAGGGGGCCTCCGGGGAGCTGTTTTTT. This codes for CASLRQGASGELFF.